This T cell receptor beta chain was sequenced during a study of early T cells in non-severe SARS-CoV-2 infection. Overall study: Bulk RNA taken from unsorted whole blood was sequenced, leaving chains unpaired.

This clonotype was counted between two and nine times. Its antigen is not known. Findings of the study overall: There was a bias toward anti-spike CD8 responses in VDJdb matching, which missed private and CD4 specificities.

Researchers attached unique molecular identifiers to individual cDNA molecules. MiXCR, run by TCRdb on the 5' RACE reads, gives a single entry per CDR3 protein. The data contain approximately 97,000 distinct CDR3 sequences, 10% to 15% of them seen just once; the ten biggest clones take up roughly 6.2%. The CDR3 is 19 amino acids. V was cut by 2 bases and J by 0 bases, with 23 bases left in between. The receptor was isolated from an adult who was a healthcare worker with PCR-confirmed SARS-CoV-2 infection or an uninfected control (not recorded which). V is TRBV23-1 and J is TRBJ2-7; weak D call: TRBD1 (6 bases). TRBV23-1 is an ORF, and what it does is uncertain. The sequencing input was whole blood. This CDR3 is CASSQEYRDTNLSSYEQYF. CDR3 nucleotide sequence: TGCGCCAGCAGTCAAGAATACCGGGACACTAACCTTAGCTCCTACGAGCAGTACTTC.